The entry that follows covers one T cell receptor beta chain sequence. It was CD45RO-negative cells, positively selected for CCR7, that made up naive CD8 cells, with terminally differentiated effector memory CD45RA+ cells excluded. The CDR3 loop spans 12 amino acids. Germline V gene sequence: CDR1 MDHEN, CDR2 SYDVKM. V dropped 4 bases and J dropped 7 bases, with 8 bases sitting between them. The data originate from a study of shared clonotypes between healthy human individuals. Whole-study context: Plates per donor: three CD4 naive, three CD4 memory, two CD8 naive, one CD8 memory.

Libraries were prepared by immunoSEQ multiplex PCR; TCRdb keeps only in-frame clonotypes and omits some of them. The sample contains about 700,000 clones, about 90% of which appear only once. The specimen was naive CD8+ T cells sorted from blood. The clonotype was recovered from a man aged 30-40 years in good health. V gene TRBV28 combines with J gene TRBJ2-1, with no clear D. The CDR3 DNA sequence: TGTGCCAGCAGTTACGGCGCAAATGAGCAGTTCTTC. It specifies CASSYGANEQFF.